A single sample is the source of the 31 T cell receptor beta chains below, sequenced in a study of blood T cell repertoires in COVID-19. TCRdb's table, derived via immunoSEQ multiplex PCR, lists solely in-frame clones and lacks some. The sample has roughly 330,000 clones, about nine tenths seen once. Sequenced: peripheral blood. These receptor sequences come from a man aged 25 to 40 with COVID-19, enrolled during active disease.

The rearrangement joins TRBV19 to TRBJ2-7; 8 nucleotides agree with TRBD2. V lost 1 base, J lost 5 bases, and 7 bases stayed unmatched. Per the germline V gene, CDR1 is LNHDA and CDR2 is SQIVND (reference sequence). This CDR3 has 15 residues. The CDR3 region is CASSIAAGVFNEQYF. Written as DNA, the CDR3 is TGTGCCAGTAGTATAGCAGCGGGAGTATTCAACGAGCAGTACTTC.

The sample holds one count of this clone. J is TRBJ2-1 and V is TRBV19; perhaps TRBD2 as D (5 bases). The CDR3 consists of 16 residues. Trimming stripped 2 bases from V and 4 bases from J, with 15 bases between. Germline CDR1 is LNHDA and CDR2 is SQIVND (reference sequence). The CDR3 protein is CASSIHFYGGYNEQFF. As DNA, the CDR3 is TGTGCCAGTAGTATACACTTCTATGGAGGTTACAATGAGCAGTTCTTC.

V and J are TRBV4-2 and TRBJ2-5, with 7 bases fitting TRBD1. The J segment lost 3 bases and the V segment lost 0 bases, leaving 7 bases of the junction unmatched. CDR3 length: 16 amino acids. Looked up from germline, CDR1 is LGHNA and CDR2 is YNFKEQ. CDR3 in amino acids: CASSQDRNRGEETQYF. CDR3 sequence (DNA): TGTGCCAGCAGCCAAGATCGAAACAGGGGAGAAGAGACCCAGTACTTC.

The chain couples TRBV6-5 to TRBJ1-2; tentative D call: TRBD1 (6 bases). CDR1 is MNHEY, CDR2 SVGAGI, per germline. The CDR3 has 16 amino acids. Between the trimmed V and J ends, which lost 1 base and 5 bases, there was a span of 17 bases. The DNA for the CDR3 is TGTGCCAGCAGTTACTGGGCAGGGGAAGGTCTATATGGCTACACCTTC. It codes for CASSYWAGEGLYGYTF.

Written as DNA, the CDR3 is TGTGCCAGCAGCCATCGCCTAGCGGGGGACCCAGAGACCCAGTACTTC. It is translated as CASSHRLAGDPETQYF. The chain carries TRBV3-1 (or the pseudogene TRBV3-2) and TRBJ2-5; 10 bases map to TRBD2. CDR1 and CDR2 (germline): LGHDT, YNNKEL (reference sequence). With V trimmed by 3 bases and J by 4 bases, 8 bases remained unmatched. The CDR3 covers 16 residues.

V usage is TRBV19 and J usage is TRBJ2-3; D is unclear. Looked up from germline, CDR1 is LNHDA and CDR2 is SQIVND (reference sequence). This CDR3 contains 14 residues. Trimming removed 2 bases at V and 5 bases at J, with 11 bases between. The CDR3 DNA is TGTGCCAGTAGTATATCGCGGTCGGGAGATACGCAGTATTTT. Translated, it gives CASSISRSGDTQYF.

J is TRBJ2-2 and V is TRBV7-9; 7 bases fit TRBD1. Trimming cost V 3 bases and J 6 bases; bases outside gene matches: 1. The germline CDR1 and CDR2 sequences are SEHNR and FQNEAQ (reference sequence). CDR3 length: 13 residues. The CDR3 protein is CASSLTGPGELFF. CDR3 bases: TGTGCCAGCAGCTTGACAGGGCCCGGGGAGCTGTTTTTT.

The chain has TRBV20-1 and TRBJ1-2; D is ambiguous. The V end lost 3 bases, the J end lost 5 bases, and 7 bases lay between the germline ends. CDR1 and CDR2 (germline): DFQATT, SNEGSKA (reference sequence). The CDR3 has 11 amino acids. CDR3 protein: CSARYNYGYTF. The CDR3 nucleotides read TGCAGTGCTAGGTATAATTATGGCTACACCTTC.

This chain links TRBV5-1 with TRBJ2-3; TRBD2 aligns across 7 bases. This CDR3 contains 16 residues. Germline CDR1 and CDR2: SGHRS and YFSETQ. J was trimmed by 2 bases and V by 4 bases; bases with no gene match: 10. The CDR3 DNA reads as TGCGCCAGCAGCGCACGGCAGCGGGGTTACACAGATACGCAGTATTTT. Translating gives CASSARQRGYTDTQYF.

This chain links TRBV30 with TRBJ2-7; 7 nucleotides agree with TRBD2. The germline V gene has CDR1 GTSNPN and CDR2 SVGIG (reference sequence). CDR3 length equals 16 residues. Trimming removed 5 bases from V and 4 bases from J; junction bases left unmatched: 17. CDR3 nucleotides: TGTGCCTGGCCTACCCCCCCGGCGGGAGTTCATTACGAGCAGTACTTC. This gives the protein CAWPTPPAGVHYEQYF.

The rearrangement uses TRBV9 and TRBJ2-7; the match to TRBD2 covers 9 bases. V lost 0 bases, J lost 0 bases, and 4 bases stayed unmatched. This CDR3 region has 16 residues. Germline CDR1 and CDR2: SGDLS and YYNGEE. The CDR3 sequence is CASSVGLAESSYEQYF. The CDR3, as DNA: TGTGCCAGCAGCGTAGGACTAGCGGAAAGCTCCTACGAGCAGTACTTC.

This chain connects TRBV28 to TRBJ2-7; tentatively, D is TRBD1 (6 bases). Between the trimmed V and J ends, which lost 4 bases and 1 base, there was a span of 14 bases. The length of the CDR3 is 15 residues. Germline V gene data show CDR1 as MDHEN and CDR2 as SYDVKM. This chain's CDR3 is CASSSWGQGSYEQYF. The CDR3 bases are TGTGCCAGCAGTTCTTGGGGGCAGGGATCCTACGAGCAGTACTTC.

V gene TRBV18 combines with J gene TRBJ1-1; 12 bases line up with TRBD1. After removal of 6 bases from V and 3 bases from J, the junction contained 8 bases not matched to a gene. This CDR3 spans 16 amino acids. Germline V CDR1 and CDR2: KGHSH, LQKENI. The CDR3 DNA sequence: TGTGCCAGCTCTCCGGGACAGGGGGCTTGGTACACTGAAGCTTTCTTT. Its translation is CASSPGQGAWYTEAFF. Full variable domain (rest looked up from reference TRBV18 and TRBJ1-1): NAGVMQNPRHLVRRRGQEARLRCSPMKGHSHVYWYRQLPEEGLKFMVYLQKENIIDESGMPKERFSAEFPKEGPSILRIQQVVRGDSAAYFCASSPGQGAWYTEAFFGQGTRLTVV.

V is TRBV4-2 and J is TRBJ2-3; 10 bases are a match to TRBD1. V lost 4 bases, J lost 0 bases, and 4 bases stayed unmatched. Looked up from germline, CDR1 is LGHNA and CDR2 is YNFKEQ. This CDR3 has 16 amino acids. The CDR3: CASSPRDRGSTDTQYF. The CDR3 DNA follows: TGTGCCAGCAGCCCCCGGGACAGGGGTAGCACAGATACGCAGTATTTT.

The V call is TRBV19, the J call TRBJ1-1; no clear D. The CDR3 has 13 residues. V lost 3 bases and J lost 5, with 10 bases in between. Looked up from germline, CDR1 is LNHDA and CDR2 is SQIVND (reference sequence). This CDR3 is CASSILAGTEAFF. The DNA for the CDR3 is TGTGCCAGTAGTATCCTAGCGGGGACTGAAGCTTTCTTT.

The chain joins TRBV9 to TRBJ2-6, with D possibly matching TRBD2 (7 bases). In germline, CDR1 is SGDLS, CDR2 YYNGEE. V lost 6 bases and J 2 bases, leaving 21 bases between the germline ends. CDR3 length: 18 residues. The CDR3 nucleotides are TGTGCCAGCACCAGGGGACGGACTAGACTTACTGGGGCCAACGTCCTGACTTTC. This encodes CASTRGRTRLTGANVLTF.

This sequence joins TRBV5-6 and TRBJ2-7; D perhaps matches TRBD1 (6 bases). Germline CDR1 is SGHDT and CDR2 is YYEEEE. CDR3 length equals 15 residues. V was clipped by 3 bases and J by 0 bases, with 13 bases between them. The CDR3 DNA is TGTGCCAGCAGCTCCCAGGGGCTTCTCTCCTACGAGCAGTACTTC. Translated: CASSSQGLLSYEQYF.

This clone has just one count. This chain links TRBV4-3 with TRBJ2-7, with 10 bases aligning to TRBD1. The CDR3 spans 15 residues. The V segment lost 4 bases and the J segment 2 bases; nucleotides outside the gene matches: 5. Per the germline V gene, CDR1 is LGHNA and CDR2 is YSLEER. Here the CDR3 DNA reads TGCGCCAGCAGCCTAACCGGACAGGGGGCCTACGAGCAGTACTTC. Encoded protein: CASSLTGQGAYEQYF.

The genes are TRBV7-8 and TRBJ1-2; D remains unclear. The CDR3 consists of 15 residues. Per germline, CDR1 SGHVS and CDR2 FQNEAQ. The V end lost 4 bases, the J end lost 1 base, and 13 bases lay between the germline ends. This CDR3 is CASSSELMLNYGYTF. CDR3 in DNA: TGTGCCAGCAGCTCCGAACTGATGCTTAACTATGGCTACACCTTC.

The genes are TRBV27 and TRBJ1-1, with TRBD1 identical over 7 bases. The CDR3 sequence is 17 residues long. V trimming: 5 bases; J trimming: 0 bases; junction bases outside the gene matches: 12. Germline CDR1 MNHEY, CDR2 SMNVEV (reference sequence). The CDR3 DNA follows: TGTGCCAGCAGTAAAGCGACCGGGACAGCGGTGAACACTGAAGCTTTCTTT. Protein product: CASSKATGTAVNTEAFF.

J is TRBJ2-5 and V is TRBV3-1 (or the pseudogene TRBV3-2); possible D gene TRBD1, 6 bases. The CDR3 is made up of 14 amino acids. The germline CDR1 and CDR2 sequences are LGHDT and YNNKEL (reference sequence). V was shortened by 0 bases and J by 4 bases, with 9 bases between the two germline ends. The CDR3 DNA is TGTGCCAGCAGCCAAGACGGACAGCTAGAGACCCAGTACTTC. This sequence encodes CASSQDGQLETQYF.

The chain recombines TRBV11-3 with TRBJ2-3, with D possibly being TRBD2 (5 bases). V was clipped by 3 bases and J by 1 base, with 11 bases between them. Per germline, CDR1 SGHNT and CDR2 YENEEA. CDR3 length: 15 residues. The CDR3 reads CASSLRGHRTDTQYF. The CDR3 DNA reads TGTGCCAGCAGCTTGCGCGGGCATCGCACAGATACGCAGTATTTT.

V and J are TRBV19 and TRBJ1-6, with 7 bases that match TRBD1. This CDR3 is 13 amino acids long. Germline V gene sequence: CDR1 LNHDA, CDR2 SQIVND (reference sequence). V lost 5 bases to trimming and J lost 9 bases; unmatched junction nucleotides: 4. The CDR3, as DNA: TGTGCCAGTAGTCTCAGACAGGGTTCACCCCTCCACTTT. Translating it yields CASSLRQGSPLHF.

CDR3 protein: CASSPPLDGHPNSYNEQFF. CDR3 sequence (DNA): TGTGCCAGCTCACCCCCCCTTGACGGACATCCCAATTCCTACAATGAGCAGTTCTTC. This chain links TRBV18 with TRBJ2-1; D possibly corresponds to TRBD1 (5 bases). The V and J ends lost 3 bases and 1 base respectively, with 22 bases between them. Germline V gene data show CDR1 as KGHSH and CDR2 as LQKENI. The CDR3 has 19 residues. Drawing the rest from reference TRBV18 and TRBJ2-1, the complete variable domain is NAGVMQNPRHLVRRRGQEARLRCSPMKGHSHVYWYRQLPEEGLKFMVYLQKENIIDESGMPKERFSAEFPKEGPSILRIQQVVRGDSAAYFCASSPPLDGHPNSYNEQFFGPGTRLTVL.

The chain joins TRBV15 to TRBJ1-4, with no clear D. Trimming took 2 bases from V and 7 from J, leaving 14 bases between them. The germline V gene encodes CDR1 LNHNV and CDR2 YYDKDF (reference sequence). This CDR3 has 15 residues. The CDR3 bases are TGTGCCACCAGCAGAACCGGGAGATCCTCTGAAAAACTGTTTTTT. This encodes CATSRTGRSSEKLFF.

The chain carries TRBV9 and TRBJ2-5; D might be TRBD1 (7 bases). V lost 4 bases to trimming and J lost 2 bases, with 18 bases between them. This CDR3 contains 16 residues. Per the germline V gene, CDR1 is SGDLS and CDR2 is YYNGEE. The CDR3 loop reads CASSSWGDREQETQYF. The DNA of the CDR3 is TGTGCCAGCAGCTCTTGGGGGGACAGAGAGCAAGAGACCCAGTACTTC.

The rearrangement uses TRBV6-2 or TRBV6-3 and TRBJ1-1, with D possibly TRBD1 on 6 matching bases. This CDR3 is built from 17 residues. Trimming took off 1 base at V and 1 base at J, with 16 bases between the two ends. Germline CDR1 is MNHEY and CDR2 is SVGEGT. CDR3 in DNA: TGTGCCAGCAGTTACTTTTCGGACAGAATTTCGAACACTGAAGCTTTCTTT. Translated, it gives CASSYFSDRISNTEAFF.

The V gene is TRBV5-1, the J gene TRBJ1-5; 8 nucleotides agree with TRBD1. Germline CDR1 SGHRS, CDR2 YFSETQ. The junction had 7 bases not matched to a gene; V was cut back by 1 base and J by 7 bases. The CDR3 runs 15 residues. This chain's CDR3 is CASSLTGGEGQPQHF. CDR3 sequence (DNA): TGCGCCAGCAGCTTGACAGGGGGTGAGGGACAGCCCCAGCATTTT.

The chain carries TRBV5-6 and TRBJ1-3, with 10 positions matching TRBD1. In germline, CDR1 is SGHDT, CDR2 YYEEEE. Trimming removed 4 bases from V and 2 bases from J; junction bases left unmatched: 9. The CDR3 contains 17 residues. The CDR3: CASSPGAGTGAGNTIYF. As DNA, the CDR3 is TGTGCCAGCAGCCCCGGTGCGGGGACAGGGGCTGGAAACACCATATATTTT.

The gene calls are TRBV27 and TRBJ2-5; possible D gene TRBD1, 6 bases. With 6 bases removed from V and 2 bases from J, the gap between germline ends came to 19 bases. The CDR3 runs 16 residues. Germline V gene lookup returns CDR1 MNHEY and CDR2 SMNVEV (reference sequence). CDR3 coding DNA: TGTGCCAGCAGCCCCCGTATGGACAGTTATCAAGAGACCCAGTACTTC. This sequence encodes CASSPRMDSYQETQYF.

The chain links TRBV25-1 to TRBJ1-4, with a weak D call TRBD1 (5 bases). Looked up from germline, CDR1 is MGHDK and CDR2 is SYGVNS. The CDR3 is 15 residues long. V shed 1 base and J shed 8 bases, with 14 bases lying between them. The CDR3 here is CASSESRGQGEKLFF. CDR3 sequence (DNA): TGTGCCAGCAGTGAATCTCGCGGACAAGGCGAAAAACTGTTTTTT.